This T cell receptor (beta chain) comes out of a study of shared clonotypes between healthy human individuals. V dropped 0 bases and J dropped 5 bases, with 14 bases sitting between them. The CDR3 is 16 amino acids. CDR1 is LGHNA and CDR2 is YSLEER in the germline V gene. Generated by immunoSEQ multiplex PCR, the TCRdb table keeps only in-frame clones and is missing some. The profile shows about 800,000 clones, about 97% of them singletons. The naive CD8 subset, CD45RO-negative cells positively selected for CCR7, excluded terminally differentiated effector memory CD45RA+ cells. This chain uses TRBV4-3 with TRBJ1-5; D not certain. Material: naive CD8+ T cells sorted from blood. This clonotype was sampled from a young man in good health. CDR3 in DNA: TGCGCCAGCAGCCAAGATAGGACTTCGAACTATCAGCCCCAGCATTTT. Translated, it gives CASSQDRTSNYQPQHF.